The sequence of this T cell receptor (beta chain) was determined in a study of T cell responses to AZD1222 COVID-19 vaccine. Study results and limitations: The donors showed a predominance of white British ancestry and of females, with possible underestimation of clonal diversity. At baseline, just five or six AZD1222 recipients tested seropositive. Once two AZD1222 doses were given, Spike-specific TCR breadth and depth went up. Repertoire sampling was restricted to post-peak T cell response timepoints.

To note about this clone: As yet, its antigen is unknown.

Trimming at V came to 0 bases and at J to 11 bases, leaving 4 bases not matched to a gene. Per germline, CDR1 MNHEY and CDR2 SVGAGI. The CDR3 sequence is 13 residues long. Clones were sequenced by immunoSEQ multiplex PCR, and TCRdb holds only the in-frame ones, with some missing. The sample has about 130,000 clones, around 90% seen once. The chain links TRBV6-5 to TRBJ1-1; 9 bases align to TRBD1. This clonotype originated in an adult in good health. The sequencing here drew on peripheral blood, taken on day 0 of AZD1222 vaccination. This chain's CDR3 is CASSYSRDRAAFF. The DNA of the CDR3 is TGTGCCAGCAGTTACTCCAGGGACAGGGCGGCTTTCTTT.